This T cell receptor beta chain was identified in a study of CD8+ T cells in alopecia areata. This CDR3 spans 16 amino acids. Germline V lookup: CDR1 LNHNV, CDR2 YYDKDF (reference sequence). J gave up 6 bases and V 3 bases, and 6 bases lay outside the gene matches. Treatment of the sample: oral pan-JAK inhibitor, 5-10 mg twice daily. The authors extracted RNA and reverse transcribed it into cDNA as the sequencing template. The table came from immunoSEQ multiplex PCR; TCRdb's copy has only in-frame clones and leaves some out. The sample has about 190,000 clones; 60% to 70% are singletons. Material: CD4+ T cells sorted from blood, obtained at week 4, from a patient treated with tofacitinib. The TCR was taken from a human donor with alopecia areata. The gene calls are TRBV15 and TRBJ2-3; 13 nucleotides line up with TRBD2. This CDR3 reads CATSSGLAGVFDTQYF. The CDR3 coding sequence is TGTGCCACCAGCAGCGGACTAGCGGGAGTTTTTGATACGCAGTATTTT.